Listed below are T cell receptor beta chains from one sample, sequenced in a study of T cell responses to AZD1222 COVID-19 vaccine. Repertoires were generated with immunoSEQ multiplex PCR, while TCRdb's copy carries only in-frame clones and drops some. The sample includes about 86,000 clones, roughly 88% seen only once; the top ten take about a tenth. The sequencing here drew on peripheral blood, taken on day 0 of MenACWY control vaccination. Every receptor here comes from an adult in good health. CDR3s include the opening cysteine and the closing phenylalanine or tryptophan. The D gene is left open where the match is weak. Clone size is given for some rows only: seen once, a few or many times, or a class if the clone is expanded.

v_gene	abundance	j_gene	d_gene	CDR3nt	CDR3aa
TRBV20-1	.	TRBJ2-1	.	TGCAGTGCTAGAGATCTCACTGAGCAGTTCTTC	CSARDLTEQFF
TRBV5-4	.	TRBJ1-1	.	TGTGCCAGCAGCTTGTTAACGGCAGGAGGGACTGAAGCTTTCTTT	CASSLLTAGGTEAFF
TRBV6-5	.	TRBJ1-1	.	TGTGCCAGCAGAAAAACAGGGAACACTGAAGCTTTCTTT	CASRKTGNTEAFF
TRBV19	.	TRBJ2-2	.	TGTGCCAGTAGCCTGAGACAGAAAGACACCGGGGAGCTGTTTTTT	CASSLRQKDTGELFF
TRBV2	.	TRBJ2-5	.	TGTGCCAGCAGTGGGGGAATAGGGGAGACCCAGTACTTC	CASSGGIGETQYF
TRBV7-9	.	TRBJ2-1	.	TGTGCCAGCAGCTCGGATAGCAATGAGCAGTTCTTC	CASSSDSNEQFF
TRBV5-4	.	TRBJ2-7	.	TGTGCCAGCAGCTTGGCTAGCACCTACGAGCAGTACTTC	CASSLASTYEQYF
TRBV4-2	.	TRBJ1-1	TRBD1	TGTGCCAGCAGCCAAGTGGGGACAGGGGAGACTGAAGCTTTCTTT	CASSQVGTGETEAFF
TRBV2	.	TRBJ1-6	.	TGTGCCAGCCGCCAATCGGAACTCTCACCCCTCCACTTT	CASRQSELSPLHF
TRBV15	.	TRBJ1-2	TRBD1	TGTGCCACCAGCAGAGATCTAGCGAAAAGGCAGGGGGCGCATGGCTACACCTTC	CATSRDLAKRQGAHGYTF
TRBV6-6	.	TRBJ1-6	.	TGTGCCAGCAGTTACTTGGGCGAGCACCTCCACTTT	CASSYLGEHLHF
TRBV5-1	.	TRBJ2-3	TRBD2	TGCGCCAGCAGGCTAGCGGGGGTAATCACAGATACGCAGTATTTT	CASRLAGVITDTQYF
TRBV5-1	few	TRBJ1-2	.	TGCGCCAGCAGACGGGACTATGGCTACACCTTC	CASRRDYGYTF
TRBV4-1	.	TRBJ2-3	.	TGCGCCAGCAGCCAAGATCAGGCAGGCCTAGATACGCAGTATTTT	CASSQDQAGLDTQYF
TRBV28	.	TRBJ2-7	TRBD2	TGTGCCAGCAGTCAGCCCGGGACTAGCGGGACCTACGAGCAGTACTTC	CASSQPGTSGTYEQYF
TRBV3-1/TRBV3-2	.	TRBJ1-2	.	TGTGCCAGCAGCCGGGGCAGAAGATGGTCCTATGGCTACACCTTC	CASSRGRRWSYGYTF
TRBV4-3	.	TRBJ1-3	.	TGCGCCAGCAGCCAAGATCGGGCAGGGGAAAGGAGAAACACCATATATTTT	CASSQDRAGERRNTIYF
TRBV3-1/TRBV3-2	.	TRBJ1-1	.	TGTGCCAGCAGCCAAGATATGGGGGGCGCGGGAGGTATAGCTTTCTTT	CASSQDMGGAGGIAFF
TRBV6-4	.	TRBJ1-5	.	TGTGCCAGCAGCGTCTATAGCAATCAGCCCCAGCATTTT	CASSVYSNQPQHF
TRBV6-5	.	TRBJ1-2	TRBD1	TGTGCCAGCAGTTTATTGACAGGGTCAAACTATGGCTACACCTTC	CASSLLTGSNYGYTF
TRBV11-2	.	TRBJ2-2	.	TGTGCCAGCAGCCGACAGGAAACGAACACCGGGGAGCTGTTTTTT	CASSRQETNTGELFF
TRBV15	once	TRBJ1-5	.	TGTGCCACCAGCCTCCTCGAGGGCAGGCGGAAAGTTCAGCCCCAGCATTTT	CATSLLEGRRKVQPQHF
TRBV30	.	TRBJ2-3	.	TGTGCCTGGAGTGGGGGATGGGCCACAGATACGCAGTATTTT	CAWSGGWATDTQYF
TRBV5-1	.	TRBJ2-5	.	TGCGCCAGCAGCTTGCCCTTCCAAGAGACCCAGTACTTC	CASSLPFQETQYF
TRBV28	.	TRBJ2-3	.	TGTGCCAGCAGTCGCGGTCGGGATACGCAGTATTTT	CASSRGRDTQYF
TRBV25-1	.	TRBJ1-1	.	TGTGCCAGCAGTGAAAGACAGGAAGCTTTCTTT	CASSERQEAFF
TRBV27	.	TRBJ2-1	.	TGTGCCAGCAGTTATTCCAGGAACTCCTACAATGAGCAGTTCTTC	CASSYSRNSYNEQFF
TRBV7-8	.	TRBJ1-1	.	TGTGCCAGCAGATATATGGGACCTTTTGGCACTGAAGCTTTCTTT	CASRYMGPFGTEAFF
TRBV9	.	TRBJ1-2	.	TGTGCCAGCAGCGTAGGATTCCTGGGAGATGGCTACACCTTC	CASSVGFLGDGYTF
TRBV24-1	once	TRBJ2-1	.	TGTGCCACCAGTGGGAGAGCAGTCTCCTACAATGAGCAGTTCTTC	CATSGRAVSYNEQFF
TRBV7-8	.	TRBJ1-1	.	TGTGCCAGCAATGACATGTCTATTACTGAAGCTTTCTTT	CASNDMSITEAFF
TRBV4-3	.	TRBJ1-2	TRBD1	TGCGCCAGCAGCCAAGATTCACAGGGGGCCTATGGCTACACCTTC	CASSQDSQGAYGYTF
TRBV5-6	.	TRBJ1-6	TRBD1	TGTGCCAGCAGCCTCGAGGTAGGGGGCAGCTCCTATAATTCACCCCTCCACTTT	CASSLEVGGSSYNSPLHF
TRBV28	.	TRBJ1-1	.	TGTGCCAGCACCTCGCGAGGGTCTGAAGCTTTCTTT	CASTSRGSEAFF